This record concerns one TCR beta chain sequence. This clonotype has only a few counts. Its target antigen remains unknown. Base qualities are not at hand, and no much larger clone is one base apart. Sequenced using an Illumina HiSeq 2500. Quantitative 5'-RACE with molecular barcodes was the method used to prepare the TCR beta libraries. The authors processed their data as follows. Disease-linked TCR variants were identified with a new computational method built on a probabilistic model of VDJ rearrangement. Clones were called with MiXCR by TCRdb after fastp trimmed the public reads at Q25, and only in-frame beta chains were retained. Entries that share a CDR3 protein sequence are merged under the most common genes and DNA. TCRdb's processing, not the authors', yielded these V and J calls. This sample gives roughly 97,000 distinct CDR3 sequences in total; about 8.3% of them show up just once. The ten largest make up 9.9% of the sample.

This specimen belongs to a study of CD8 T cells in ankylosing spondylitis (dated by TCRdb to the late 2010s). About the study as a whole: The study profiled T cell receptor beta repertoires in healthy donors and ankylosing spondylitis patients to find disease-linked TCR variants. Peripheral blood samples were taken, and synovial fluid was additionally collected from ankylosing spondylitis patients. The full study cohort comprised 20 to 25 ankylosing spondylitis patients and some 110 healthy donors. Beyond this particular receptor, the publication reports: Some motif variants were previously reported in synovial fluid and blood of reactive arthritis patients, suggesting common disease-initiation mechanisms. According to the report, matched synovial fluid samples from ankylosing spondylitis patients were significantly enriched for the disease-linked clones. In peripheral blood, the disease-linked clones were found at relatively low frequencies and had a CD8+ phenotype. Blood from ankylosing spondylitis patients appeared to be characterized by a TCR beta motif made up of several highly homologous amino acid variants.

According to the germline V gene (reference sequence), CDR1 reads DFQATT and CDR2 reads SNEGSKA. At the junction V is shortened by 2 bases and J by 4 bases, with 8 bases in between. Measured from the cysteine to the phenylalanine, the CDR3 is 12 residues long. Only the CDR3 portion is preserved as DNA: 36 bases, with reading frame beginning at the first base. The sequenced sample consisted of blood, either unsorted or a sorted T cell fraction (not recorded which). The chain is made from TRBV20-1 and TRBJ1-1, with a tentative D gene TRBD1 over 6 matching bases. This TCR was sampled from a male donor with ankylosing spondylitis or in good health (not recorded which). The CDR3 region: CSARQGSTEAFF. The nucleotide sequence is TGCAGTGCTAGACAGGGGAGCACTGAAGCTTTCTTT.